Shown below are 21 T cell receptor beta chains from a single sample sequenced in a study of CD8+CD57+ T cells in acquired aplastic anemia. The template used for profiling TCR beta VDJ and CDR3 was genomic DNA. Each CDR3 protein gets one entry after TCRdb re-called the reads with MiXCR. The data contain about 130,000 distinct CDR3 sequences, around 48% of them singletons. The sequencing sample was made of sorted CD4+, CD8+, or CD8+CD57+ T cells (not recorded which) from PBMCs. Source of these receptors: a human donor in good health, serving as a control.

This clonotype appeared many times. The chain couples TRBV28 to TRBJ2-7; TRBD1 agrees at 9 bases. The CDR3 runs to 17 residues. With V trimmed by 6 bases and J by 5 bases, 17 bases remained unmatched. Germline loops: CDR1 MDHEN, CDR2 SYDVKM. The CDR3 is CASRPTLWDRVMDEQYF. CDR3 nucleotide sequence: TGTGCCAGCAGGCCGACATTATGGGACAGGGTTATGGACGAGCAGTACTTC.

This chain uses TRBV7-8 with TRBJ1-5, with D maybe TRBD1 (5 bases). The CDR3 spans 15 residues. Germline values: CDR1 SGHVS, CDR2 FQNEAQ. Trimming removed 6 bases at V and 0 bases at J, with 12 bases between. CDR3 bases: TGTGCCAGCAGTCTTGACAGCCATAGCAATCAGCCCCAGCATTTT. Amino acids: CASSLDSHSNQPQHF.

This clonotype appeared many times. This chain links TRBV3-1 with TRBJ2-3, with D hard to call. V was shortened by 5 bases and J by 5 bases, with 5 bases between the two germline ends. The CDR3 is 11 residues long. Germline CDR1 and CDR2: LGHDT and YNNKEL (reference sequence). CDR3 nucleotides: TGTGCCAGCAGCTACTTAGATACGCAGTATTTT. It yields the protein CASSYLDTQYF.

The chain combines TRBV19 with TRBJ1-2; 8 bases agree with TRBD1. This CDR3 region has 13 residues. The germline CDR1 and CDR2 sequences are LNHDA and SQIVND (reference sequence). Trimming cost V 8 bases and J 5 bases; bases outside gene matches: 7. The CDR3 here is CASAGTGPYGYTF. DNA of the CDR3: TGTGCCAGTGCCGGGACAGGACCTTATGGCTACACCTTC.

This clonotype showed up just a few times. The chain carries TRBV29-1 and TRBJ1-4; the match to TRBD1 covers 12 bases. The CDR3 totals 15 residues. The germline V gene has CDR1 SQVTM and CDR2 ANQGSEA. The V gene end was trimmed by 4 bases and the J gene end by 8 bases; junction bases not matched to a gene: 8. The CDR3 sequence: CSVGVQGQGAEKLFF. The CDR3, as DNA: TGCAGCGTTGGTGTACAGGGACAGGGGGCCGAAAAACTGTTTTTT.

V and J are TRBV29-1 and TRBJ1-2; D remains ambiguous. The CDR3 consists of 13 residues. From germline, CDR1 is SQVTM and CDR2 ANQGSEA. The ends were cut back, 7 bases at V and 1 base at J, with 13 bases in the middle. CDR3 sequence reads: CSGEEGDNYGYTF. CDR3 in DNA: TGCAGCGGTGAGGAGGGCGATAACTATGGCTACACCTTC.

This clonotype appeared a single time. The CDR3 is CASSIDWYQETQYF. For the CDR3, the DNA is TGTGCCAGTAGTATCGATTGGTACCAAGAGACCCAGTACTTC. The chain links TRBV19 to TRBJ2-5; D is undetermined. V lost 3 bases to trimming and J lost 0 bases, with 8 bases between them. This CDR3 is 14 amino acids long. Germline CDR1 reads LNHDA; CDR2 reads SQIVND (reference sequence).

There are many counts of this clonotype. V and J are TRBV7-2 and TRBJ1-1; D possibly corresponds to TRBD1 (6 bases). Germline CDR1 and CDR2: SGHTA and FQGNSA. V was clipped by 1 base and J by 10 bases, with 19 bases between them. The CDR3 covers 15 residues. The DNA of the CDR3 is TGTGCCAGCAGCTTAGGTCCGGGGGCGCAGGGTCTAGCTTTCTTT. This gives the protein CASSLGPGAQGLAFF.

In its sample, this clonotype was seen many times. V and J are TRBV12-3 or TRBV12-4 and TRBJ1-2; the match to TRBD1 covers 7 bases. The CDR3 is 15 residues long. Losses at the gene ends were 6 bases for V and 4 bases for J; bases not matched to a gene: 11. The CDR3 here is CASRARQGRGYGYTF. The CDR3 nucleotides read TGTGCCAGCAGGGCAAGACAGGGAAGAGGCTATGGCTACACCTTC.

The rearrangement joins TRBV14 to TRBJ1-2; no definite D call. The V end was cut by 5 bases, the J end by 5 bases, with 9 bases between. CDR3 length: 12 residues. The V gene's germline CDR1 is SGHDN and CDR2 FVKESK. Written as DNA, the CDR3 is TGTGCCAGCAGCTGGGGAGGATATGGCTACACCTTC. It specifies CASSWGGYGYTF. The complete variable domain, with remaining parts taken from reference TRBV14 and TRBJ1-2, reads EAGVTQFPSHSVIEKGQTVTLRCDPISGHDNLYWYRRVMGKEIKFLLHFVKESKQDESGMPNNRFLAERTGGTYSTLKVQPAELEDSGVYFCASSWGGYGYTFGSGTRLTVV.

The V gene is TRBV9, the J gene TRBJ1-2; D is undetermined. Germline V gene lookup returns CDR1 SGDLS and CDR2 YYNGEE. The CDR3 runs to 12 residues. The V end was cut by 0 bases, the J end by 4 bases, with 4 bases between. CDR3 sequence reads: CASSVASYGYTF. The CDR3, as DNA: TGTGCCAGCAGCGTAGCCTCCTATGGCTACACCTTC.

In nucleotides, the CDR3 is TGTGCCAGCAGCCGCAATCGGGGGGGGTACACCGGGGAGCTGTTTTTT. Amino acids: CASSRNRGGYTGELFF. The chain employs TRBV5-4 and TRBJ2-2, with 8 positions matching TRBD2. V dropped 4 bases and J dropped 3; count of bases not matched to a gene: 8. Germline V gene sequence: CDR1 SGHNT, CDR2 YYREEE (reference sequence). The CDR3 length is 16 residues.

This clonotype has only a few counts. The J gene is TRBJ1-2, the V gene TRBV7-9; D is undetermined. CDR1 is SEHNR and CDR2 is FQNEAQ in the germline V gene (reference sequence). The CDR3 length is 13 residues. V was pared by 1 base and J by 6 bases, with 9 bases between. CDR3 coding DNA: TGTGCCAGCAGCTTAGGGGGTATGGATGGCTACACCTTC. Protein product: CASSLGGMDGYTF.

The chain has TRBV24-1 and TRBJ2-7; no firm D call. The V end lost 3 bases, the J end lost 2 bases, and 10 bases lay between the germline ends. CDR1 is KGHDR and CDR2 is SFDVKD in the germline V gene. This CDR3 region has 14 residues. CDR3 in amino acids: CATSDPGVPYEQYF. As DNA, the CDR3 is TGTGCCACCAGTGATCCCGGTGTTCCCTACGAGCAGTACTTC.

This clonotype was found many times. V usage is TRBV20-1 and J usage is TRBJ2-7, with a weak D call TRBD1 (6 bases). CDR1 is DFQATT, CDR2 SNEGSKA, per germline (reference sequence). CDR3 length equals 15 residues. V gave up 0 bases and J gave up 6 bases, with 18 bases separating them. CDR3: CSARDPGASGREQYF. The CDR3 DNA reads as TGCAGTGCTAGAGATCCAGGGGCCTCTGGTCGCGAGCAGTACTTC.

This clonotype was seen repeatedly, ten times or more. The CDR3, as DNA: TGCGCCAGCAGCCAAGTCTACGGGGGGCCCTACGAGCAGTACTTC. This sequence encodes CASSQVYGGPYEQYF. The rearrangement joins TRBV4-1 to TRBJ2-7; possible D gene TRBD2, 7 bases. CDR1 and CDR2 (germline): MGHRA, YSYEKL. The CDR3 length is 15 residues. V lost 1 base and J 2 bases, leaving 12 bases between the germline ends.

This clonotype has at least ten counts. J is TRBJ2-5 and V is TRBV18; 8 positions match TRBD1. Germline CDR1 is KGHSH and CDR2 is LQKENI. J gave up 4 bases and V 4 bases, and 8 bases lay outside the gene matches. The length of the CDR3 is 15 residues. This chain's CDR3 is CASSQAGGIVETQYF. The CDR3 nucleotides are TGTGCCAGCTCACAGGCAGGGGGCATCGTAGAGACCCAGTACTTC. Variable domain in full (rest from reference TRBV18 and TRBJ2-5): NAGVMQNPRHLVRRRGQEARLRCSPMKGHSHVYWYRQLPEEGLKFMVYLQKENIIDESGMPKERFSAEFPKEGPSILRIQQVVRGDSAAYFCASSQAGGIVETQYFGPGTRLLVL.

The chain uses TRBV6-5 and TRBJ2-3, with 13 positions matching TRBD2. CDR1 is MNHEY and CDR2 is SVGAGI in the germline V gene. The CDR3 is made up of 23 amino acids. Trimming removed 3 bases from V and 0 bases from J; junction bases left unmatched: 21. The CDR3 here is CASSYPRNSLPTSGGTSTDTQYF. CDR3 bases: TGTGCCAGCAGTTATCCCCGAAACTCATTGCCGACTAGCGGGGGGACTAGCACAGATACGCAGTATTTT.

This clonotype appeared many times. The genes are TRBV7-8 and TRBJ1-5, with D uncertain. This CDR3 is built from 13 residues. Germline V CDR1 and CDR2: SGHVS, FQNEAQ. The ends were cut back, 2 bases at V and 4 bases at J, with 6 bases in the middle. CDR3 coding DNA: TGTGCCAGCAGCTTATTTGAGAATCAGCCCCAGCATTTT. Protein: CASSLFENQPQHF.

This clonotype was seen a single time. A much bigger clone sits one base away, suggesting this may be a read error. V usage is TRBV18 and J usage is TRBJ1-1, with D hard to call. Germline CDR1 and CDR2: KGHSH and LQKENI. The CDR3 loop spans 16 amino acids. The CDR3, as DNA: TGTGCCGGCTCACCATTGGCTCTCGGCATGAACACTGAAGCTTTCTTT. As protein: CAGSPLALGMNTEAFF. Filled out from reference TRBV18 and TRBJ1-1, the complete variable domain reads NAGVMQNPRHLVRRRGQEARLRCSPMKGHSHVYWYRQLPEEGLKFMVYLQKENIIDESGMPKERFSAEFPKEGPSILRIQQVVRGDSAAYFCAGSPLALGMNTEAFFGQGTRLTVV.

Concerning this clonotype itself: The junction departs from germline at one end; a sequencing error may be responsible. This rearrangement joins TRBV20-1 to TRBJ1-3; tentative D call: TRBD1 (5 bases). The CDR3 contains 15 residues. From germline, CDR1 is DFQATT and CDR2 SNEGSKA (reference sequence). CDR3 nucleotides: TGCAGTCCTAGGGGCATGAGCACCTCTGGAAACACCATATATTTT. Amino acid sequence: CSPRGMSTSGNTIYF.